Each of the 23 T cell receptor beta chains below was sequenced from the same sample in a study of OX40 agonist ivuxolimab in advanced cancers. Some clones are missing from TCRdb's copy, which holds only in-frame ones; the method was immunoSEQ multiplex PCR. This table holds 80,000 to 130,000 clones, 90% found once. The sample consisted of CD4+ or CD8+ T cells sorted from blood, taken in a trial of the OX40 agonist ivuxolimab. Source of these receptors: an adult with an advanced solid tumor such as melanoma, head and neck, liver or kidney cancer.

The CDR3 sequence is CASSLAASNEQFF. As DNA, the CDR3 is TGTGCCAGCAGCTTAGCGGCCAGTAATGAGCAGTTCTTC. The chain combines TRBV7-9 with TRBJ2-1; no clear D gene. The CDR3 sequence is 13 residues long. Germline CDR1 is SEHNR and CDR2 is FQNEAQ (reference sequence). Trimming removed 0 bases from V and 7 bases from J, with 7 bases in between.

The table lists this clone with a few counts. The rearrangement joins TRBV29-1 to TRBJ1-1; possibly TRBD1 for D (6 bases). The CDR3 length is 13 residues. CDR1 and CDR2 (germline): SQVTM, ANQGSEA. Between the trimmed V and J ends, which lost 5 bases and 4 bases, there was a span of 14 bases. The CDR3 spells CSVQKGGGTEAFF. In DNA, the CDR3 is TGCAGCGTTCAAAAAGGGGGGGGCACTGAAGCTTTCTTT.

The chain uses TRBV28 and TRBJ2-3; the D is unclear. V lost 5 bases and J 2 bases, leaving 5 bases between the germline ends. Per germline, CDR1 MDHEN and CDR2 SYDVKM. The CDR3 sequence is 12 residues long. The CDR3 protein is CASSGPTDTQYF. CDR3 sequence (DNA): TGTGCCAGCAGTGGACCCACAGATACGCAGTATTTT.

V gene TRBV19 combines with J gene TRBJ1-2, with D possibly matching TRBD1 (5 bases). The V gene's germline CDR1 is LNHDA and CDR2 SQIVND (reference sequence). V was clipped by 7 bases and J by 5 bases, with 11 bases between them. The CDR3 length is 12 residues. CDR3 sequence: CASTDQGYGYTF. The CDR3 bases are TGTGCCAGTACCGATCAGGGATATGGCTACACCTTC.

As regards this clone: The sample carries other DNA sequences with the same CDR3. This chain joins TRBV27 and TRBJ2-1; the match to TRBD2 covers 10 bases. CDR1 MNHEY and CDR2 SMNVEV come from the germline V gene (reference sequence). The V segment lost 6 bases and the J segment 4 bases; nucleotides outside the gene matches: 6. The CDR3 sequence is 15 residues long. The CDR3 bases are TGTGCCAGCAGCTTACAGCGGGAGGGTTACAATGAGCAGTTCTTC. Protein sequence: CASSLQREGYNEQFF.

V usage is TRBV7-3 and J usage is TRBJ2-3; tentatively, D is TRBD2 (5 bases). The V and J ends lost 3 bases and 1 base respectively, with 5 bases between them. The CDR3 contains 13 residues. Per the germline V gene, CDR1 is SGHTA and CDR2 is FQGTGA. CDR3: CASSFSGTDTQYF. Here the CDR3 DNA reads TGTGCCAGCAGCTTTAGCGGCACAGATACGCAGTATTTT.

This chain's CDR3 is CASRETENEQFF. The CDR3, as DNA: TGTGCCAGCAGGGAAACAGAGAATGAGCAGTTCTTC. V gene TRBV6-4 combines with J gene TRBJ2-1; no firm D call. This CDR3 has 12 amino acids. The germline CDR1 and CDR2 sequences are MRHNA and SNTAGT. The germline V and J ends were trimmed by 6 bases and 7 bases, with 10 bases remaining between them.

V gene TRBV6-4 combines with J gene TRBJ1-5; 7 nucleotides agree with TRBD1. Germline V CDR1 and CDR2: MRHNA, SNTAGT. Unmatched junction bases numbered 7, after V lost 0 bases and J lost 5 bases. The CDR3 consists of 16 residues. CDR3 amino acids: CASSDSEGAGYQPQHF. The CDR3, as DNA: TGTGCCAGCAGTGACTCGGAGGGGGCAGGTTATCAGCCCCAGCATTTT.

This chain links TRBV7-9 with TRBJ2-5, with TRBD2 as a possible D gene (7 bases). V was clipped by 1 base and J by 4 bases, with 10 bases between them. Germline lookup yields CDR1 SEHNR and CDR2 FQNEAQ (reference sequence). The CDR3 extends over 14 amino acids. This CDR3 reads CASSLVGGRETQYF. CDR3 bases: TGTGCCAGCAGCTTAGTCGGGGGGCGAGAGACCCAGTACTTC. Together with reference TRBV7-9 and TRBJ2-5, the CDR3 gives the full variable domain: DTGVSQNPRHKITKRGQNVTFRCDPISEHNRLYWYRQTLGQGPEFLTYFQNEAQLEKSRLLSDRFSAERPKGSFSTLEIQRTEQGDSAMYLCASSLVGGRETQYFGPGTRLLVL.

The V gene is TRBV6-5, the J gene TRBJ2-3; D may match TRBD1 or TRBD2 (5 bases each). Deletions cut 5 bases from V and 1 base from J, with 10 bases between. The CDR3 is 14 residues long. Germline-derived CDR1 and CDR2 are MNHEY and SVGAGI. Here the CDR3 DNA reads TGTGCCAGCAGTATACGGGGACGCACAGATACGCAGTATTTT. Translating it yields CASSIRGRTDTQYF.

The V call is TRBV27, the J call TRBJ2-7; 13 bases are a match to TRBD2. Per the germline V gene, CDR1 is MNHEY and CDR2 is SMNVEV (reference sequence). The CDR3 loop spans 22 amino acids. The trim removed 3 bases at V and 2 bases at J, leaving 22 bases unmatched. The CDR3 loop is CASSFLGQGRLAGGGDPYEQYF. The CDR3 DNA follows: TGTGCCAGCAGTTTTCTCGGACAGGGGAGACTAGCGGGAGGAGGGGATCCCTACGAGCAGTACTTC.

The gene calls are TRBV10-1 and TRBJ2-2; D is perhaps TRBD2 (5 bases). Germline V CDR1 and CDR2: WNHNN, SYGVQD (reference sequence). This CDR3 has 13 residues. V lost 3 bases, J lost 6 bases, and 8 bases lay in between. This chain's CDR3 is CASSDRGPGELFF. DNA of the CDR3: TGCGCCAGCAGTGACCGGGGTCCCGGGGAGCTGTTTTTT.

The chain employs TRBV5-1 and TRBJ2-1, with 8 positions matching TRBD1. J lost 4 bases, V lost 0 bases, and 0 bases had no gene match. CDR1 and CDR2 (germline): SGHRS, YFSETQ. The CDR3 is 14 amino acids. CDR3: CASSLGDRYNEQFF. The CDR3 DNA sequence: TGCGCCAGCAGCTTGGGGGACAGGTACAATGAGCAGTTCTTC.

This clone was observed a few times. V is TRBV5-1 and J is TRBJ2-7; D assignment may be TRBD1 or TRBD2 (6 bases each). This CDR3 is built from 17 residues. The V end was cut by 5 bases, the J end by 0 bases, with 21 bases between. Germline V gene data show CDR1 as SGHRS and CDR2 as YFSETQ. CDR3 region: CASSGGLGGPSSYEQYF. The CDR3 bases are TGCGCCAGCAGTGGTGGGTTGGGGGGCCCCTCCTCCTACGAGCAGTACTTC.

The V and J genes are TRBV4-1 and TRBJ2-1, with 14 bases identical to TRBD2. V was pared by 2 bases and J by 6 bases, with 6 bases of the junction left unmatched. The CDR3 runs 17 residues. Looked up from germline, CDR1 is MGHRA and CDR2 is YSYEKL. This CDR3 is CASSQRSGTSGSNEQFF. The CDR3 nucleotides read TGCGCCAGCAGCCAAAGATCAGGGACTAGCGGGAGCAATGAGCAGTTCTTC.

This rearrangement joins TRBV5-6 to TRBJ2-2; D is ambiguous. Germline CDR1 SGHDT, CDR2 YYEEEE. This CDR3 is built from 13 residues. V lost 0 bases and J lost 7, with 7 bases in between. The CDR3 region has the DNA TGTGCCAGCAGCTTGGTAACCATCGGGGAGCTGTTTTTT. Protein product: CASSLVTIGELFF. The variable domain in full, completed from reference TRBV5-6 and TRBJ2-2, reads DAGVTQSPTHLIKTRGQQVTLRCSPKSGHDTVSWYQQALGQGPQFIFQYYEEEERQRGNFPDRFSGHQFPNYSSELNVNALLLGDSALYLCASSLVTIGELFFGEGSRLTVL.

The chain joins TRBV6-1 to TRBJ2-5; 11 bases match TRBD1. The CDR3 length is 15 residues. CDR1 is MNHNS and CDR2 is SASEGT in the germline V gene. V lost 6 bases to trimming and J lost 6 bases; unmatched junction nucleotides: 9. CDR3 amino acids: CASRRTGGDEKTQYF. The CDR3 coding sequence is TGTGCCAGCAGGCGGACAGGGGGCGATGAGAAGACCCAGTACTTC.

This sequence joins TRBV6-6 and TRBJ2-7, with 13 bases lining up with TRBD2. Germline CDR1 and CDR2: MNHNY and SVGAGI (reference sequence). The CDR3 length is 14 residues. Unmatched junction bases numbered 5, after V lost 7 bases and J lost 5 bases. In DNA form, the CDR3 reads TGTGCCAGCAAGACTAGCGGGAGGTCCCACGAGCAGTACTTC. This gives the protein CASKTSGRSHEQYF.

This clone has just a few counts. The chain has TRBV5-1 and TRBJ1-2; no firm D call. This CDR3 has 15 residues. V was cut by 2 bases and J by 4 bases, with 15 bases left in between. Germline CDR1 reads SGHRS; CDR2 reads YFSETQ. The CDR3 sequence: CASSFRPDKIYGYTF. The CDR3 DNA follows: TGCGCCAGCAGCTTTCGGCCAGACAAGATCTATGGCTACACCTTC.

This sequence joins TRBV5-6 and TRBJ2-5; TRBD1 aligns across 8 bases. V lost 4 bases and J lost 5; bases outside the gene matches: 7. Germline V gene lookup returns CDR1 SGHDT and CDR2 YYEEEE. CDR3 length: 14 residues. In nucleotides, the CDR3 is TGTGCCAGCAGCGGACAGGGACTTCGGGAGACCCAGTACTTC. It codes for CASSGQGLRETQYF.

This chain connects TRBV6-1 to TRBJ2-1; D is perhaps TRBD1 (6 bases). Looked up from germline, CDR1 is MNHNS and CDR2 is SASEGT. CDR3 size: 15 residues. V dropped 5 bases and J dropped 0 bases, with 11 bases sitting between them. As DNA, the CDR3 is TGTGCCAGCAGTTTGGACAGATTCTCCTACAATGAGCAGTTCTTC. Protein sequence: CASSLDRFSYNEQFF.

This clone was seen a single time. J is TRBJ2-1 and V is TRBV28; 10 bases agree with TRBD2. The trim removed 6 bases at V and 3 bases at J, leaving 2 bases unmatched. CDR3 length: 14 residues. Looked up from germline, CDR1 is MDHEN and CDR2 is SYDVKM. The CDR3 region is CASRLAGNYNEQFF. The CDR3 DNA follows: TGTGCCAGCAGACTAGCGGGAAACTACAATGAGCAGTTCTTC.

The chain joins TRBV7-6 to TRBJ2-7, with TRBD1 matching 7 bases. This CDR3 spans 15 amino acids. CDR1 is SGHVS, CDR2 FNYEAQ, per germline. The V segment lost 1 base and the J segment 4 bases; nucleotides outside the gene matches: 7. CDR3: CASSLGPDRSYEQYF. In DNA, the CDR3 is TGTGCCAGCAGCTTAGGGCCGGACAGGTCATACGAGCAGTACTTC.